These 29 T cell receptor beta chains came from one sample sequenced in a study of human T cells and chemical hapten exposure. Within the library, unique molecular identifiers were attached to each individual cDNA molecule. TCRdb re-called the reads with MiXCR, one entry per CDR3 protein. The top ten hold approximately 4% of the sample, which has about 5,100 distinct CDR3 sequences, roughly three fifths seen once. The treatment denotes: therapeutic diphenylcyclopropenone sensitization with weekly scalp DPC. The input for sequencing was whole blood, taken before DPC sensitization or 2, 6, or about 24 weeks after (not recorded which). All receptors come from an adult with alopecia areata. Some clones in this sample may be carry-over from other donors' samples. This table probably holds off-target reads from a library built for another chain.

This chain connects TRBV20-1 to TRBJ2-7, with 10 bases matching TRBD2. Looked up from germline, CDR1 is DFQATT and CDR2 is SNEGSKA (reference sequence). The length of the CDR3 is 18 residues. V dropped 1 base and J dropped 2; count of bases not matched to a gene: 14. The CDR3 region has the DNA TGCAGTGCTAGAGGAAGAGCGGGAGGGCCTGCGACGACCTACGAGCAGTACTTC. It yields the protein CSARGRAGGPATTYEQYF.

The genes are TRBV18 and TRBJ2-1, with 7 bases that match TRBD2. The germline CDR1 and CDR2 sequences are KGHSH and LQKENI. Trimming took 0 bases from V and 8 from J; bases not matched to a gene: 10. The CDR3 consists of 16 residues. Written as DNA, the CDR3 is TGTGCCAGCTCACCACCGCTTCGGCGGGAGAAGGATGAGCAGTTCTTC. This gives the protein CASSPPLRREKDEQFF. Supplemented by reference TRBV18 and TRBJ2-1, the full variable domain reads NAGVMQNPRHLVRRRGQEARLRCSPMKGHSHVYWYRQLPEEGLKFMVYLQKENIIDESGMPKERFSAEFPKEGPSILRIQQVVRGDSAAYFCASSPPLRREKDEQFFGPGTRLTVL.

The chain has TRBV4-1 and TRBJ2-7, with D maybe TRBD1 (6 bases). The CDR3 spans 15 residues. CDR1 is MGHRA, CDR2 YSYEKL, per germline. V gave up 1 base and J gave up 2 bases, with 12 bases separating them. The CDR3 region is CASSQVWTVAYEQYF. CDR3 in DNA: TGCGCCAGCAGCCAAGTGTGGACAGTCGCCTACGAGCAGTACTTC.

This clonotype was seen a handful of times. This chain connects TRBV5-1 to TRBJ2-5, with 9 bases matching TRBD1. With V trimmed by 7 bases and J by 3 bases, 4 bases remained unmatched. The germline V gene encodes CDR1 SGHRS and CDR2 YFSETQ. The CDR3 spans 13 residues. The CDR3 is CASGTGSEETQYF. In DNA form, the CDR3 reads TGCGCCAGCGGGACAGGGTCCGAAGAGACCCAGTACTTC.

The chain links TRBV5-1 to TRBJ2-7; 9 bases map to TRBD1. CDR1 and CDR2 from the germline V gene are SGHRS and YFSETQ. J gave up 7 bases and V 9 bases, and 11 bases lay outside the gene matches. This CDR3 is built from 13 residues. CDR3 protein: CATLGTGSQEQYF. As DNA, the CDR3 is TGCGCCACCCTCGGGACAGGGTCTCAGGAGCAGTACTTC.

This clonotype was seen more than once but under ten times. The gene calls are TRBV5-5 and TRBJ2-1; TRBD2 matches 9 bases. This CDR3 is built from 15 residues. The ends lost 3 bases at V and 4 bases at J; junction bases unmatched: 5. In germline, CDR1 is SGHKS, CDR2 YYEKEE (reference sequence). As DNA, the CDR3 is TGTGCCAGCAGCTCCCACGCGGGAGGGTACAATGAGCAGTTCTTC. This gives the protein CASSSHAGGYNEQFF.

This rearrangement joins TRBV25-1 to TRBJ2-3; D not resolved. The V gene lost 5 bases and the J gene lost 4 bases, with 10 bases spanning the gap. The CDR3 extends over 13 amino acids. The germline V gene has CDR1 MGHDK and CDR2 SYGVNS. CDR3 amino acids: CASSLNFADTQYF. In DNA, the CDR3 is TGTGCCAGCAGTCTGAATTTCGCAGATACGCAGTATTTT.

This chain uses TRBV7-2 with TRBJ2-3; TRBD1 might be the D (5 bases). Trimming stripped 3 bases from V and 5 bases from J, with 9 bases between. Germline V gene sequence: CDR1 SGHTA, CDR2 FQGNSA. The CDR3 has 13 amino acids. CDR3 region: CASSLSRVDTQYF. The CDR3 coding sequence is TGTGCCAGCAGCTTGTCCAGGGTAGATACGCAGTATTTT. The full variable domain, in which reference TRBV7-2 and TRBJ2-3 provide the parts outside the CDR3, is GAGVSQSPSNKVTEKGKDVELRCDPISGHTALYWYRQSLGQGLEFLIYFQGNSAPDKSGLPSDRFSAERTGGSVSTLTIQRTQQEDSAVYLCASSLSRVDTQYFGPGTRLTVL.

The rearrangement joins TRBV2 to TRBJ2-1; 10 nucleotides agree with TRBD2. Germline CDR1 is SNHLY and CDR2 is FYNNEI. The CDR3 is 15 amino acids. J was trimmed by 9 bases and V by 2 bases; bases with no gene match: 7. CDR3 nucleotide sequence: TGTGCCAGCAGTGAACAGGGACTAGCGAGTATTGAGCAGTTCTTC. Amino acid sequence: CASSEQGLASIEQFF.

This chain joins TRBV11-2 and TRBJ2-1; the match to TRBD2 covers 9 bases. The CDR3 is 13 residues long. J was trimmed by 10 bases and V by 1 base; bases with no gene match: 2. The germline V gene encodes CDR1 SGHAT and CDR2 FQNNGV. The CDR3 loop is CASSLALAGEQFF. DNA for the CDR3: TGTGCCAGCAGCTTAGCCCTAGCGGGAGAGCAGTTCTTC. The whole variable domain, filled in from reference TRBV11-2 and TRBJ2-1, reads EAGVAQSPRYKIIEKRQSVAFWCNPISGHATLYWYQQILGQGPKLLIQFQNNGVVDDSQLPKDRFSAERLKGVDSTLKIQPAKLEDSAVYLCASSLALAGEQFFGPGTRLTVL.

The sample holds a few counts of this clonotype. The chain links TRBV29-1 to TRBJ2-3; the D gene is possibly TRBD2 (6 bases). The germline V gene encodes CDR1 SQVTM and CDR2 ANQGSEA. This CDR3 contains 11 residues. V lost 7 bases to trimming and J lost 10 bases, with 15 bases between them. DNA for the CDR3: TGCAGCGCCCAGACTAGTCGCGCGCAGTATTTT. The encoded protein is CSAQTSRAQYF.

V usage is TRBV5-1 and J usage is TRBJ2-3; D possibly corresponds to TRBD1 (5 bases). The CDR3 consists of 14 residues. Looked up from germline, CDR1 is SGHRS and CDR2 is YFSETQ. Trimming removed 0 bases from V and 0 bases from J, with 5 bases in between. The CDR3 DNA reads as TGCGCCAGCAGCTTGGAGGGGAGCACAGATACGCAGTATTTT. It codes for CASSLEGSTDTQYF.

CDR3 DNA sequence: TGTGCCAGCACCTCAGGGGGGGTCAATCAGCCCCAGCATTTT. Protein product: CASTSGGVNQPQHF. The V call is TRBV28, the J call TRBJ1-5, with 7 positions matching TRBD1. Germline CDR1 MDHEN, CDR2 SYDVKM. J gave up 3 bases and V 7 bases, and 6 bases lay outside the gene matches. This CDR3 region has 14 residues.

In this sample, this clonotype turned up a few times. The chain uses TRBV24-1 and TRBJ2-3; no firm D call. The CDR3 covers 15 residues. V was shortened by 4 bases and J by 1 base, with 11 bases between the two germline ends. CDR1 is KGHDR and CDR2 is SFDVKD in the germline V gene. The CDR3 loop is CATSDPTRRTDTQYF. The CDR3 DNA follows: TGTGCCACCAGTGACCCGACCAGGCGCACAGATACGCAGTATTTT.

The chain is built from TRBV6-2 or TRBV6-3 and TRBJ2-7; D call uncertain. The CDR3 contains 13 residues. Trimming left V 6 bases short and J 0 bases short, with 9 bases between. The V gene's germline CDR1 is MNHEY and CDR2 SVGEGT. The CDR3 nucleotides are TGTGCCAGCAGGTCCCCTGCCTCCTACGAGCAGTACTTC. Translation: CASRSPASYEQYF.

The rearrangement links TRBV2 to TRBJ2-7, with D perhaps matching TRBD1 (6 bases). The CDR3 runs 15 residues. Trimming took off 3 bases at V and 0 bases at J, with 12 bases between the two ends. Germline assignment: CDR1 SNHLY and CDR2 FYNNEI. Written as DNA, the CDR3 is TGTGCCAGCAGTGACCCCGGACAGAGCTCCTACGAGCAGTACTTC. It yields the protein CASSDPGQSSYEQYF.

This clonotype appeared a few times. The chain couples TRBV12-3 or TRBV12-4 to TRBJ2-1; TRBD1 might be the D (5 bases). The CDR3 totals 13 residues. V was trimmed by 6 bases and J by 8 bases, leaving 14 bases between them. CDR3 region: CASSLTVGDEQFF. DNA of the CDR3: TGTGCCAGCAGCCTTACTGTAGGGGATGAGCAGTTCTTC.

This clonotype was seen more than once but under ten times. The genes are TRBV7-2 and TRBJ2-2; 8 nucleotides agree with TRBD2. The CDR3 has 15 residues. In germline, CDR1 is SGHTA, CDR2 FQGNSA. Losses at the gene ends were 5 bases for V and 1 base for J; bases not matched to a gene: 3. In DNA, the CDR3 is TGTGCCAGCAGCCCCACTAGCGGGAACACCGGGGAGCTGTTTTTT. Its protein is CASSPTSGNTGELFF.

J is TRBJ2-3 and V is TRBV3-1; 12 bases align to TRBD2. The CDR3 runs to 16 residues. CDR1 is LGHDT and CDR2 is YNNKEL in the germline V gene (reference sequence). V gave up 5 bases and J gave up 5 bases; unmatched junction bases: 8. Here the CDR3 reads CASSLLAGGAGDTQYF. CDR3 bases: TGTGCCAGCAGCTTACTAGCGGGAGGAGCAGGAGATACGCAGTATTTT.

The chain recombines TRBV5-1 with TRBJ2-7; TRBD2 might be the D (5 bases). This CDR3 spans 13 amino acids. Germline V lookup: CDR1 SGHRS, CDR2 YFSETQ. The V end lost 4 bases, the J end lost 3 bases, and 11 bases lay between the germline ends. The CDR3 is CASSPREGYEQYF. CDR3 nucleotide sequence: TGCGCCAGCAGCCCCCGGGAAGGCTACGAGCAGTACTTC.

This clonotype turned up a few times. The rearrangement links TRBV5-1 to TRBJ2-3; 13 bases match TRBD2. The CDR3 consists of 16 residues. V lost 2 bases to trimming and J lost 2 bases; unmatched junction nucleotides: 2. Germline V gene lookup returns CDR1 SGHRS and CDR2 YFSETQ. The CDR3 is CASSFTSGRATDTQYF. DNA for the CDR3: TGCGCCAGCAGCTTCACTAGCGGGAGGGCCACAGATACGCAGTATTTT.

The V and J genes are TRBV20-1 and TRBJ2-7; D perhaps matches TRBD1 (6 bases). CDR3 length: 15 amino acids. V gave up 2 bases and J gave up 0 bases, with 14 bases separating them. Looked up from germline, CDR1 is DFQATT and CDR2 is SNEGSKA (reference sequence). CDR3 nucleotide sequence: TGCAGTGCTAGACCCCGGGACATGAGCTCCTACGAGCAGTACTTC. Translation: CSARPRDMSSYEQYF.

The DNA of the CDR3 is TGCGCCAGCAGCCAAGATGCTAGCGGGAACCGGGAGCAGTACTTC. Protein product: CASSQDASGNREQYF. This sequence joins TRBV4-1 and TRBJ2-7; 9 nucleotides match TRBD2. From germline, CDR1 is MGHRA and CDR2 YSYEKL. V was pared by 0 bases and J by 7 bases, with 7 bases of the junction left unmatched. CDR3 size: 15 residues.

The gene calls are TRBV28 and TRBJ2-2, with TRBD1 as a possible D gene (6 bases). CDR1 is MDHEN, CDR2 SYDVKM, per germline. This CDR3 region has 15 residues. Trimming shortened V by 6 bases and J by 4 bases, and 15 bases separated the two germline ends. The CDR3 nucleotides are TGTGCCAGCAGCCCCGTGACAGGTTCCACCGGGGAGCTGTTTTTT. Its translation: CASSPVTGSTGELFF.

The rearrangement joins TRBV11-2 to TRBJ2-1; D is ambiguous. Germline V gives CDR1 SGHAT, CDR2 FQNNGV. The CDR3 has 15 residues. Trimming cost V 0 bases and J 3 bases, with 9 bases left between them. The CDR3 nucleotides read TGTGCCAGCAGCTTAGATGTCGACGGCTACAATGAGCAGTTCTTC. It specifies CASSLDVDGYNEQFF.

V is TRBV7-2 and J is TRBJ2-2; D uncertain. The ends were cut back, 1 base at V and 1 base at J, with 19 bases in the middle. Germline CDR1 reads SGHTA; CDR2 reads FQGNSA. The CDR3 extends over 19 amino acids. CDR3 in DNA: TGTGCCAGCAGCTTAGACCAAACTACACGACTCCGGAACACCGGGGAGCTGTTTTTT. Amino acid sequence: CASSLDQTTRLRNTGELFF. Based on the CDR3 plus reference TRBV7-2 and TRBJ2-2, the full variable domain is GAGVSQSPSNKVTEKGKDVELRCDPISGHTALYWYRQSLGQGLEFLIYFQGNSAPDKSGLPSDRFSAERTGGSVSTLTIQRTQQEDSAVYLCASSLDQTTRLRNTGELFFGEGSRLTVL.

V is TRBV7-2 and J is TRBJ2-1; D gene uncertain. CDR1 is SGHTA, CDR2 FQGNSA, per germline. Trimming pared 4 bases from V and 7 bases from J, leaving 11 bases between. The CDR3 covers 13 residues. CDR3 nucleotides: TGTGCCAGCAGCTACTTCAGGATTAATGAGCAGTTCTTC. Translated, it gives CASSYFRINEQFF.

The rearrangement links TRBV5-6 to TRBJ2-3, with D uncertain. CDR1 and CDR2 (germline): SGHDT, YYEEEE. Trimming left V 3 bases short and J 7 bases short, with 6 bases between. This CDR3 is 11 amino acids long. The CDR3 reads CASSSDYTQYF. The CDR3 DNA is TGTGCCAGCAGCTCAGATTATACGCAGTATTTT.

J is TRBJ2-5 and V is TRBV18, with 7 nucleotides matching TRBD2. This CDR3 is 15 amino acids long. V lost 0 bases to trimming and J lost 3 bases; unmatched junction nucleotides: 4. Looked up from germline, CDR1 is KGHSH and CDR2 is LQKENI. CDR3 residues: CASSPPTSPKETQYF. The DNA for the CDR3 is TGTGCCAGCTCACCACCGACTAGCCCAAAAGAGACCCAGTACTTC.